This record looks at one TCR beta chain sequence and its context. Its antigen remains undetermined. Qualities for individual bases were not recorded, and no much larger clone is one base off. The data stem from a study of CD8+ T cells in alopecia areata (dated by TCRdb to 2017 to 2018). General notes on the study: Treated patients were enrolled in an open-label pilot trial of oral tofacitinib, 5 to 10 mg twice daily, for moderate-to-severe alopecia areata. RNA was extracted with the PAXgene miRNA kit for fixed scalp, the miRNeasy kit for PBMCs, and the RNeasy kit for mouse skin. Patients received tofacitinib for 6 to 18 months and were then followed off drug for 6 months to check for delayed response and recurrence. Clonality in the scalp was compared among normal scalp (n=4), patchy alopecia areata scalp (n=8), and alopecia totalis/universalis scalp (n=8). immunoSEQ multiplex PCR using 35 Vbeta forward primers and 13 Jbeta reverse primers was used to amplify TCRbeta CDR3 regions. Biopsies were taken from tofacitinib-treated patients at baseline and at 4 and 24 weeks of treatment, and a later scalp biopsy was taken in several of the tofacitinib-treated patients. Human TCRbeta sequencing covered scalp tissue and sorted CD4+ and CD8+ peripheral blood T cells from patchy and totalis/universalis alopecia areata patients and healthy controls. The SALT score, which quantifies the percentage of affected scalp surface area, was used to measure disease severity in treated patients. The study used high-throughput TCRbeta sequencing to examine T cell clonal expansion in alopecia areata, in both the C3H/HeJ mouse model and human patients. Broad study findings and their caveats: Many expanded lesional clones were found to persist in scalp and blood during tofacitinib treatment, and relapse after treatment cessation may be partly explained by this persistence. Unlike mouse skin, which is dominated by gammadelta T cells, normal human skin has resident alphabeta T cells that are also sequenced, and this complicates analysis of the scalp TCR repertoire. Tofacitinib significantly decreased scalp clonality and the number of expanded CD8+ clones among the top 100 scalp clones. Because the treated cohort was small and included a single nonresponder, larger studies are needed to assess links between baseline CD8+ expansion and response. Lesional scalp, especially in alopecia totalis/universalis, showed higher clonality and more expanded CD8+ clones than normal scalp, suggesting antigenic drive. TCR sequences shared between patients were less clear than in mice, possibly partly because of HLA diversity in the patient population.

CDR1 GTSNPN and CDR2 SVGIG are derived from the germline V gene (reference sequence). The germline ends are 15 bases apart after V is trimmed by 4 bases and J by 2 bases. The CDR3 numbers 15 residues from cysteine through phenylalanine. Here the CDR3 DNA is all that survives: 45 bases in frame from base 1. The library came from the immunoSEQ multiplex PCR assay. To provide template for TCR sequencing, every sample had RNA extracted and reverse transcribed into cDNA. First-strand cDNA was synthesized using SuperScript III with a 2:1 mix of oligo-dT and random hexamers. A synthetic immune receptor repertoire was used to gauge amplification bias, and whatever bias remained was removed computationally. As for how the authors treated the data: Raw reads were preprocessed to remove errors, and CDR3 was defined by IMGT conventions from the conserved cysteine to phenylalanine. Clonality was computed as 1 minus the Shannon entropy, with the entropy normalized by log2 of the number of productive unique TCRs. Whether each scalp clone was CD4 or CD8 was inferred by checking scalp TCRbeta sequences against the CD4 and CD8 repertoires from sorted blood. As stored in TCRdb, this immuneACCESS dataset retains in-frame rearrangements with V and J assigned. A fraction of the clones does not appear; measured against another copy, unresolved V genes explain less than half of the discrepancy, and the remainder lacks a known reason. V and J calls and clone size are those listed in that table; D and trimming were worked out from the DNA. For this sample there are fewer than 150,000 clones; 80% to 90% appear just once. The ten largest clonotypes hold about 25% of the sample.

This specimen's time point label, interpreted: 4 weeks on oral tofacitinib. According to the study, the label for this sample's treatment or condition signals: oral pan-JAK inhibitor, 5-10 mg twice daily. Lesional scalp punch biopsies and peripheral blood were obtained from alopecia areata patients. After PBMCs were isolated by density centrifugation and stained for CD3, CD4 and CD8, a FACSAria was used to sort CD4+ and CD8+ T cells. This specimen consisted of CD8+ T cells sorted from blood, obtained at week 4, from a patient treated with tofacitinib. The receptor comes from a human donor with alopecia areata. Rearrangement joined TRBV30 to TRBJ1-5, with the D segment identity uncertain. The nucleotides read TGTGCCTGGACCACTGGACCGAGGGGCAATCAGCCCCAGCATTTT. Its translation is CAWTTGPRGNQPQHF.